Following are 5 T cell receptor beta chains from one sample sequenced in a study of blood T cell repertoires in COVID-19. Some clones are missing from TCRdb's copy, which holds only in-frame ones; the method was immunoSEQ multiplex PCR. The table shows around 250,000 clones, with roughly 89% occurring only once. Source material: peripheral blood. These receptors were collected from a woman aged 35 to 49 who had recovered from COVID-19.

This rearrangement joins TRBV5-1 to TRBJ1-1; TRBD1 matches 10 bases. The CDR3 runs 14 residues. In germline, CDR1 is SGHRS, CDR2 YFSETQ. After removal of 4 bases from V and 1 base from J, the junction contained 1 base not matched to a gene. CDR3 sequence: CASSDRGPNTEAFF. CDR3 DNA: TGCGCCAGCAGCGACAGGGGGCCGAACACTGAAGCTTTCTTT.

The chain is built from TRBV2 and TRBJ2-7; D is unclear. This CDR3 is 11 amino acids long. Trimming cost V 3 bases and J 7 bases, with 7 bases left between them. Germline loops: CDR1 SNHLY, CDR2 FYNNEI. In DNA, the CDR3 is TGTGCCAGCAGTGAGCGGCGTGAGCAGTACTTC. This gives the protein CASSERREQYF. The whole variable domain, filled in from reference TRBV2 and TRBJ2-7, reads EPEVTQTPSHQVTQMGQEVILRCVPISNHLYFYWYRQILGQKVEFLVSFYNNEISEKSEIFDDQFSVERPDGSNFTLKIRSTKLEDSAMYFCASSERREQYFGPGTRLTVT.

The rearrangement uses TRBV2 and TRBJ1-6, with D possibly matching TRBD1 (6 bases). Germline V gene data show CDR1 as SNHLY and CDR2 as FYNNEI. V lost 6 bases and J lost 10, with 13 bases in between. The length of the CDR3 is 13 residues. The CDR3 loop is CASRDSAPSPLHF. The CDR3, as DNA: TGTGCCAGCAGGGACAGTGCACCATCACCCCTCCACTTT.

The gene calls are TRBV4-1 and TRBJ1-1, with D hard to call. This CDR3 region has 13 residues. In germline, CDR1 is MGHRA, CDR2 YSYEKL. The germline V and J ends were trimmed by 1 base and 11 bases, with 14 bases remaining between them. CDR3 sequence (DNA): TGCGCCAGCAGCCAAGTGGCAGTTGGCAGTGCTTTCTTT. Translating it yields CASSQVAVGSAFF.

This clone was picked up many times. The V gene is TRBV6-5, the J gene TRBJ1-2; D is unresolved. The germline V and J ends were trimmed by 6 bases and 2 bases, with 7 bases remaining between them. CDR3 size: 12 residues. Germline-derived CDR1 and CDR2 are MNHEY and SVGAGI. CDR3 bases: TGTGCCAGCAGGGCCAGGAACTATGGCTACACCTTC. Its translation: CASRARNYGYTF.